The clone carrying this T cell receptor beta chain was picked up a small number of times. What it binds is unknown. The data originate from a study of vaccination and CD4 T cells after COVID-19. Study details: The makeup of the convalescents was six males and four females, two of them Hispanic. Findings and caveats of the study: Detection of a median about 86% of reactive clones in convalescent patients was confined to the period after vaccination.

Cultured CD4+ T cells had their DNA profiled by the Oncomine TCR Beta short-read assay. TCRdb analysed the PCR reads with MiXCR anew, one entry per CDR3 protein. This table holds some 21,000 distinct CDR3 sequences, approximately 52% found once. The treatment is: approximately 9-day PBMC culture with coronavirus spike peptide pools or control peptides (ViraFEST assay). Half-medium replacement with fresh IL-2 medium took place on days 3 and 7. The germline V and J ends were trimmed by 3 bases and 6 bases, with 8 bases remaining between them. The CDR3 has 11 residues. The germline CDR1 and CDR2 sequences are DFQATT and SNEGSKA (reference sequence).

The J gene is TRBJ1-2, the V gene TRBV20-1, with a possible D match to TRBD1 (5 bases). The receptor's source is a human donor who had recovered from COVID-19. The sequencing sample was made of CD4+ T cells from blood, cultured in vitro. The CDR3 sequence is CSASQGDGYTF. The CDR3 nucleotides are TGCAGTGCTAGCCAGGGTGATGGCTACACCTTC.